Shown below are 13 T cell receptor beta chains from a single sample sequenced in a study of T cells after posttransplantation cyclophosphamide. Treatment was busulfan-fludarabine conditioning, a marrow graft, and cyclophosphamide on days +3 and +4. Some clones are missing from TCRdb's copy, which holds only in-frame ones; the method was immunoSEQ multiplex PCR. This sample comprises 5,000 to 5,500 clones, none seen once only. This specimen consisted of PBMCs, obtained after allogeneic stem cell transplant with posttransplant cyclophosphamide. Every receptor here comes from a female patient under 45 who received an allogeneic stem cell transplant from an unrelated donor, was CMV-positive, and had acute and chronic GVHD. Some T cells may trace back to the graft donor.

Comment on this clone: This same CDR3 is encoded by further DNA sequences in the sample. The V call is TRBV14, the J call TRBJ1-1; D call uncertain. The length of the CDR3 is 13 residues. Germline CDR1 SGHDN, CDR2 FVKESK. V was pared by 3 bases and J by 11 bases, with 16 bases between. CDR3 coding DNA: TGTGCCAGCAGCCAGGATCTTGGGAGTAGGGCTTTCTTT. Its protein product is CASSQDLGSRAFF.

By proportion, this clone is medium-sized. The chain recombines TRBV6-4 with TRBJ2-2; 7 bases match TRBD2. In germline, CDR1 is MRHNA, CDR2 SNTAGT. V shed 8 bases, J shed 1 base, and the junction held 1 base outside the gene matches. The CDR3 has 13 amino acids. CDR3 DNA: TGTGCCAGCGGGAGGGGGAACACCGGGGAGCTGTTTTTT. It yields the protein CASGRGNTGELFF.

At least ten counts were recorded for this clone. V and J are TRBV14 and TRBJ2-5; 14 bases agree with TRBD2. CDR1 and CDR2 (germline): SGHDN, FVKESK. CDR3 size: 20 residues. V lost 0 bases to trimming and J lost 1 base; unmatched junction nucleotides: 10. The CDR3 coding sequence is TGTGCCAGCAGCCAAGACGGATGGGTGACTAGCGGGAGGGTCCAAGAGACCCAGTACTTC. Translated, it gives CASSQDGWVTSGRVQETQYF.

About this clone itself: This could be a read error, since a much larger clone is one nucleotide away. The V gene is TRBV7-2, the J gene TRBJ1-1; D uncertain. The CDR3 sequence is 13 residues long. V gave up 8 bases and J gave up 3 bases, with 13 bases separating them. Germline assignment: CDR1 SGHTA and CDR2 FQGNSA. The CDR3 protein is CASEAGMDTEAFF. The CDR3 coding sequence is TGTGCCAGCGAAGCAGGAATGGACACTGAAGCTTTCTTT.

Many counts were recorded for this clone. The genes are TRBV7-6 and TRBJ2-3; D might be TRBD2 (6 bases). CDR3 size: 13 residues. Germline assignment: CDR1 SGHVS and CDR2 FNYEAQ. The V end lost 5 bases, the J end lost 6 bases, and 12 bases lay between the germline ends. CDR3 in amino acids: CASSPLAGDTQYF. CDR3 bases: TGTGCCAGCAGCCCGCTGGCGGGGGATACGCAGTATTTT.

This clone occurred many times. This sequence joins TRBV11-3 and TRBJ2-1, with 16 bases that match TRBD2. There are 17 residues in the CDR3. Trimming cost V 5 bases and J 1 base; bases outside gene matches: 2. The germline V gene has CDR1 SGHNT and CDR2 YENEEA. In nucleotides, the CDR3 is TGTGCCAGCAGCCCGGGACTAGCGGGAGGGTCCTACAATGAGCAGTTCTTC. Translation gives CASSPGLAGGSYNEQFF.

By sample fraction, this clone is medium-sized. Other DNA sequences in this specimen translate into the identical CDR3. The V gene is TRBV19, the J gene TRBJ2-7; 7 bases line up with TRBD2. Losses at the gene ends were 6 bases for V and 5 bases for J; bases not matched to a gene: 13. Germline loops: CDR1 LNHDA, CDR2 SQIVND (reference sequence). The CDR3 has 15 amino acids. The CDR3 reads CASSPSGRESDEQYF. The CDR3 DNA reads TGTGCCAGTAGCCCATCCGGGCGGGAGTCCGACGAGCAGTACTTC.

There are many counts of this clone. This chain links TRBV7-8 with TRBJ2-7; 7 nucleotides line up with TRBD2. This CDR3 is built from 15 residues. The germline CDR1 and CDR2 sequences are SGHVS and FQNEAQ. Germline trimming cut 1 base from V and 2 bases from J; bases unmatched to any gene: 5. Here the CDR3 reads CASSLGLADTYEQYF. DNA for the CDR3: TGTGCCAGCAGCTTAGGCCTAGCGGACACCTACGAGCAGTACTTC.

The chain has TRBV30 and TRBJ2-3; possible D gene TRBD2, 5 bases. The CDR3 is 14 amino acids. V was pared by 2 bases and J by 6 bases, with 15 bases between. The germline V gene encodes CDR1 GTSNPN and CDR2 SVGIG (reference sequence). CDR3 nucleotide sequence: TGTGCCTGGAGTAGAGGTGGAGCGGAGGATACGCAGTATTTT. It encodes CAWSRGGAEDTQYF.

In this sample, this clone turned up many times. This sequence joins TRBV5-1 and TRBJ2-5; TRBD1 is a possible D gene (5 bases). Trimming left V 1 base short and J 4 bases short, with 14 bases between. CDR1 and CDR2 from the germline V gene are SGHRS and YFSETQ. This CDR3 is built from 15 residues. The CDR3 protein is CASSLSSGSRETQYF. Here the CDR3 DNA reads TGCGCCAGCAGCTTGAGCTCAGGGTCCCGAGAGACCCAGTACTTC.

This clone was counted many times. This chain uses TRBV29-1 with TRBJ2-7; 9 nucleotides line up with TRBD1. The germline gives CDR1 SQVTM, CDR2 ANQGSEA. The V gene end was trimmed by 4 bases and the J gene end by 7 bases; junction bases not matched to a gene: 8. The length of the CDR3 is 13 residues. The CDR3 DNA reads as TGCAGCGTTGGGACAGGGGAAGATGGGGAGCAGTACTTC. The encoded protein is CSVGTGEDGEQYF.

The chain has TRBV6-1 and TRBJ2-7; D might be TRBD2 (6 bases). The V end was cut by 6 bases, the J end by 6 bases, with 18 bases between. The germline V gene has CDR1 MNHNS and CDR2 SASEGT. CDR3 length: 14 amino acids. CDR3 DNA: TGTGCCAGCAGCCCTACGACTAGTATCGGCGAGCAGTACTTC. It yields the protein CASSPTTSIGEQYF.

Ten or more counts support this clone. The rearrangement links TRBV6-1 to TRBJ2-1; D is unresolved. V was shortened by 6 bases and J by 0 bases, with 12 bases between the two germline ends. Germline CDR1 and CDR2: MNHNS and SASEGT. The CDR3 spans 15 residues. The DNA of the CDR3 is TGTGCCAGCAGCGTTCAGGTTGGCTCCTACAATGAGCAGTTCTTC. It translates to CASSVQVGSYNEQFF.